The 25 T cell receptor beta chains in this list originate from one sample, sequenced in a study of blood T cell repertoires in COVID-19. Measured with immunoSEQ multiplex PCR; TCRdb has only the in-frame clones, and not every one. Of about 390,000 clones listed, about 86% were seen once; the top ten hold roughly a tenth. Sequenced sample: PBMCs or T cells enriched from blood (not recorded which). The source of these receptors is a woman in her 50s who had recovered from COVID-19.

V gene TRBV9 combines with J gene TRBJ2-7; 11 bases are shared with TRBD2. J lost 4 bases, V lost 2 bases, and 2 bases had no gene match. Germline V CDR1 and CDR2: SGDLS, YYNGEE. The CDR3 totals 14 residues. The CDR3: CASSVTSGAYEQYF. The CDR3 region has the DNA TGTGCCAGCAGCGTGACTAGCGGGGCGTACGAGCAGTACTTC.

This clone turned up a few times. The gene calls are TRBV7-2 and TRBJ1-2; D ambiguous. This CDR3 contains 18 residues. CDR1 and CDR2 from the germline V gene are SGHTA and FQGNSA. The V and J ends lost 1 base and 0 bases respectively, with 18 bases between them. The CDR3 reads CASSLVAGLVISNYGYTF. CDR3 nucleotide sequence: TGTGCCAGCAGCTTAGTAGCGGGCCTCGTAATCTCTAACTATGGCTACACCTTC.

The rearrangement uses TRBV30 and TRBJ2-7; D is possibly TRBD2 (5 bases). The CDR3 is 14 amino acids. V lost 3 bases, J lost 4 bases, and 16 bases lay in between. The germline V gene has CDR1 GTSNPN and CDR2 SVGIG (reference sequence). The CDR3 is CAWSLGGIGYEQYF. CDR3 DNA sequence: TGTGCCTGGAGCCTAGGAGGAATTGGGTACGAGCAGTACTTC.

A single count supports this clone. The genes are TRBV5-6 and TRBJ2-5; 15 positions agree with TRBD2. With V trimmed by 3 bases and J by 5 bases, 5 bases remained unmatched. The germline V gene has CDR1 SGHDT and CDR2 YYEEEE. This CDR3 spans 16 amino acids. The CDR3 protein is CASSWGTSGGQETQYF. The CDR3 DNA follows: TGTGCCAGCAGCTGGGGGACTAGCGGGGGGCAGGAGACCCAGTACTTC.

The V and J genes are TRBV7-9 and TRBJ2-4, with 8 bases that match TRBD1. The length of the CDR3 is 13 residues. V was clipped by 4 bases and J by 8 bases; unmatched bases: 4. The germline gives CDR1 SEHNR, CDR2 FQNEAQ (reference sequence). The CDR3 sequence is CASSSSGQDIQYF. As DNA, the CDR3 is TGTGCCAGCAGCTCCTCGGGACAGGACATTCAGTACTTC.

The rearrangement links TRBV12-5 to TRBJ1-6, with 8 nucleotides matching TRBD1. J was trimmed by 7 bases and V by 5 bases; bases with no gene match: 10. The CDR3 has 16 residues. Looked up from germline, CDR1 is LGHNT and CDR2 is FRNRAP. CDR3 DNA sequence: TGTGCTAGTGGTGACCTCAGGGGGCGTCTAAATTCACCCCTCCACTTT. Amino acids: CASGDLRGRLNSPLHF.

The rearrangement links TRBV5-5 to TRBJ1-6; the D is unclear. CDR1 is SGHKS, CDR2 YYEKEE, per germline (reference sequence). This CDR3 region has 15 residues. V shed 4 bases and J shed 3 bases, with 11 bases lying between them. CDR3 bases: TGTGCCAGCAGCCCACGGGGTAGCTATAATTCACCCCTCCACTTT. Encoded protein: CASSPRGSYNSPLHF.

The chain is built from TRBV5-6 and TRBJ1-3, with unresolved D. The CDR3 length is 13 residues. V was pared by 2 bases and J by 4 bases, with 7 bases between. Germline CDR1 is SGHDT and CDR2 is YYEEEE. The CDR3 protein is CASSFLGGNTIYF. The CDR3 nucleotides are TGTGCCAGCAGCTTCTTGGGCGGAAACACCATATATTTT.

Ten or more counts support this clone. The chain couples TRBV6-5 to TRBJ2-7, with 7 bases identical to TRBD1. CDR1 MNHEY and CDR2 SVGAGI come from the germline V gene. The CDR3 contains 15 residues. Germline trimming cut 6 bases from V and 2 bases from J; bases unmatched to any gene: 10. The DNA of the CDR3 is TGTGCCAGCAGCTCGACAGGGATGAGAGCCTACGAGCAGTACTTC. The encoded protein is CASSSTGMRAYEQYF.

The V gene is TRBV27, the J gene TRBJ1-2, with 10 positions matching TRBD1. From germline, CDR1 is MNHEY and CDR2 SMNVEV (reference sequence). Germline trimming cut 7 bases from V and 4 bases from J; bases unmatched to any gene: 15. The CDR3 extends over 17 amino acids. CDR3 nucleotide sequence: TGTGCCAGCACCCCCGCCGGCGACAGGGGGCGAGTCTATGGCTACACCTTC. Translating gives CASTPAGDRGRVYGYTF.

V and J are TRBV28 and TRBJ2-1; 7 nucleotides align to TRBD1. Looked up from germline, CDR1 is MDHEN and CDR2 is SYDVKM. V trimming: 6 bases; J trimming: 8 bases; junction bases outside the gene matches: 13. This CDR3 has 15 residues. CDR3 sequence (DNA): TGTGCCAGCAGATCGGGACAGAACCAAAGGGATGAGCAGTTCTTC. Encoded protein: CASRSGQNQRDEQFF.

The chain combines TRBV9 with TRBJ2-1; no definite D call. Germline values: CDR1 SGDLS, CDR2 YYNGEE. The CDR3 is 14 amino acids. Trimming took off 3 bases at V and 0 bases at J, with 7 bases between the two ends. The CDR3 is CASSGDSSYNEQFF. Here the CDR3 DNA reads TGTGCCAGCAGCGGAGATAGCTCCTACAATGAGCAGTTCTTC.

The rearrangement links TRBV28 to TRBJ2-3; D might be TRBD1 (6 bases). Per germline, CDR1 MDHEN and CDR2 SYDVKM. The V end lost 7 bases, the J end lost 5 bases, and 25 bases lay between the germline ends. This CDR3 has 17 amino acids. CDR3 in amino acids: CASKGGQPNRARDTQYF. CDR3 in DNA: TGTGCCAGCAAAGGGGGACAACCAAATCGGGCCCGAGATACGCAGTATTTT.

The CDR3 reads CATRTGGPSYEQYF. DNA for the CDR3: TGTGCCACCAGGACAGGGGGCCCCTCCTACGAGCAGTACTTC. The rearrangement uses TRBV10-3 and TRBJ2-7, with 11 nucleotides matching TRBD1. The CDR3 has 14 amino acids. Germline lookup yields CDR1 ENHRY and CDR2 SYGVKD. V lost 10 bases, J lost 0 bases, and 5 bases stayed unmatched.

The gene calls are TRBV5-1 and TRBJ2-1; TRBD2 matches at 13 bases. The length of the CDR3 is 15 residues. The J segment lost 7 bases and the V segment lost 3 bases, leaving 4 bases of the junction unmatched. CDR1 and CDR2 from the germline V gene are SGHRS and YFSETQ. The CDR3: CASSYVLAGGNEQFF. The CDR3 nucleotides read TGCGCCAGCAGCTATGTACTAGCGGGGGGGAATGAGCAGTTCTTC.

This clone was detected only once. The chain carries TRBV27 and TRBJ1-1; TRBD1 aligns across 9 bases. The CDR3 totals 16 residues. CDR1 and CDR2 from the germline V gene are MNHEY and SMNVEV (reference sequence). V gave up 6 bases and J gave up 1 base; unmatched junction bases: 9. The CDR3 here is CASSQPGQGPNTEAFF. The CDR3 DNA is TGTGCCAGCAGCCAGCCGGGACAGGGCCCGAACACTGAAGCTTTCTTT.

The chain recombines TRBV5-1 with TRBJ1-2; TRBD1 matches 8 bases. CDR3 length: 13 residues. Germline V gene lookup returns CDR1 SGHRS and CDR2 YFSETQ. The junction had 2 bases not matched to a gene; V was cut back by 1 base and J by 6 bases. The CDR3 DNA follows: TGCGCCAGCAGCTTGTACAGGGGGAATGGCTACACCTTC. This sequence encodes CASSLYRGNGYTF.

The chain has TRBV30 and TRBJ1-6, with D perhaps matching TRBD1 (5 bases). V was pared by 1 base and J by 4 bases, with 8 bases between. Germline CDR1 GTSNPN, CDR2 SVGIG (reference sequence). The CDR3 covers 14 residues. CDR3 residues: CAWSGGGYNSPLHF. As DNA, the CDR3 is TGTGCCTGGAGTGGGGGGGGTTATAATTCACCCCTCCACTTT.

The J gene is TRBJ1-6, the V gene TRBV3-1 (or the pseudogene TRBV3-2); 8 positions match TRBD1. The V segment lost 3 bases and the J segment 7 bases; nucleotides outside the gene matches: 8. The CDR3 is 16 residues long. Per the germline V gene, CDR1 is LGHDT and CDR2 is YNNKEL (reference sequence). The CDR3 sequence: CASSHLSTGVNSPLHF. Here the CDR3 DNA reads TGTGCCAGCAGCCACCTTTCGACAGGGGTCAATTCACCCCTCCACTTT.

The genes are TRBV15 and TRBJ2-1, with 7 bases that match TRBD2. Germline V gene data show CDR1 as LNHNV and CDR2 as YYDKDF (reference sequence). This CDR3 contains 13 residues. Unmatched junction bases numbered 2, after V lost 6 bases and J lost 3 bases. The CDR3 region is CATRSSGYNEQFF. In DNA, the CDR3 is TGTGCCACCAGGTCTAGCGGCTACAATGAGCAGTTCTTC.

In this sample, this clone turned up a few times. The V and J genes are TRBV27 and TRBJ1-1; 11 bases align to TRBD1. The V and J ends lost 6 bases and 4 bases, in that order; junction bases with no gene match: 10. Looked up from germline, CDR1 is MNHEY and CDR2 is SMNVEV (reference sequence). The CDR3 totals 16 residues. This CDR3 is CASRTPPGQGGTEAFF. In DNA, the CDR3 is TGTGCCAGCAGAACACCCCCGGGACAGGGGGGCACTGAAGCTTTCTTT.

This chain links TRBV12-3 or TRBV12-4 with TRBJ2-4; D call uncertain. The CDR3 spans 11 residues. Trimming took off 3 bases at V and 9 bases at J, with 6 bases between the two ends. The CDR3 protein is CASSFRGIQYF. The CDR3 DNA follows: TGTGCCAGCAGTTTCCGCGGCATTCAGTACTTC.

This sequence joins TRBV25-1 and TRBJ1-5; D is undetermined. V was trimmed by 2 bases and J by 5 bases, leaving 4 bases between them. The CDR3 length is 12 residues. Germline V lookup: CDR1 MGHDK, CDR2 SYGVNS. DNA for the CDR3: TGTGCCAGCAGTGAACAGGATCAGCCCCAGCATTTT. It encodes CASSEQDQPQHF.

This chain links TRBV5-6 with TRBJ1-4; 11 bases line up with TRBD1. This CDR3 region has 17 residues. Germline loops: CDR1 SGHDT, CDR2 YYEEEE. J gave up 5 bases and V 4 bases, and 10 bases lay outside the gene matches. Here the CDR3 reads CASSGSRDRGRNEKLFF. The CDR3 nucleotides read TGTGCCAGCAGCGGGTCCCGGGACAGGGGGAGGAATGAAAAACTGTTTTTT.

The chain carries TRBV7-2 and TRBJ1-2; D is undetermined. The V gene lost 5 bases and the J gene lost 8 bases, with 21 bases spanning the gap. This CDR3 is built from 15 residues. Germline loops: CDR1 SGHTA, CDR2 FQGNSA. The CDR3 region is CASSELGGETGGYTF. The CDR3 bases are TGTGCCAGCAGCGAATTAGGTGGGGAGACGGGAGGCTACACCTTC.